Below are 15 T cell receptor beta chains sequenced from a single sample in a study of T cell responses to AZD1222 COVID-19 vaccine. Method: immunoSEQ multiplex PCR; TCRdb's copy keeps in-frame clones and lacks some. Among roughly 120,000 clones listed, 80% to 90% were seen once. Sequencing used peripheral blood, obtained on day 0 of AZD1222 vaccination. Source of these receptors: an adult in good health.

The chain employs TRBV7-2 and TRBJ1-3; 7 bases map to TRBD1. Germline V lookup: CDR1 SGHTA, CDR2 FQGNSA. V lost 3 bases to trimming and J lost 2 bases; unmatched junction nucleotides: 7. There are 16 residues in the CDR3. The CDR3 DNA reads as TGTGCCAGCAGCTTCCAGACAGGGTTTGCTGGAAACACCATATATTTT. Encoded protein: CASSFQTGFAGNTIYF.

V usage is TRBV19 and J usage is TRBJ2-7, with a tentative D call TRBD2 (5 bases). There are 13 residues in the CDR3. Germline assignment: CDR1 LNHDA and CDR2 SQIVND (reference sequence). V lost 4 bases and J lost 6, with 13 bases in between. CDR3 DNA: TGTGCCAGTAGTACGAACCGGGGAGCCGAGCAGTACTTC. The encoded protein is CASSTNRGAEQYF.

The genes are TRBV24-1 and TRBJ2-7; 10 positions agree with TRBD1. The trim removed 3 bases at V and 2 bases at J, leaving 9 bases unmatched. CDR3 length equals 17 residues. The germline CDR1 and CDR2 sequences are KGHDR and SFDVKD. The CDR3 coding sequence is TGTGCCACCAGTGATGCCCTAAGGACAGGGGGAACCTACGAGCAGTACTTC. Its protein is CATSDALRTGGTYEQYF.

The V call is TRBV7-2, the J call TRBJ2-3; no reliable D call. The CDR3 extends over 14 amino acids. Germline CDR1 reads SGHTA; CDR2 reads FQGNSA. Deletions cut 2 bases from V and 0 bases from J, with 6 bases between. CDR3 region: CASSLQTSTDTQYF. The DNA for the CDR3 is TGTGCCAGCAGCTTACAGACTAGCACAGATACGCAGTATTTT.

J is TRBJ2-1 and V is TRBV12-1; TRBD2 is the table's D call, not checked against the DNA. TRBV12-1 counts as a pseudogene. This CDR3 is 16 amino acids long. The CDR3 coding sequence is TGTGCCAGCAGCTCGACCATAGCGCCTTCCTACAATGAGCAGTTCTTC. Amino acids: CASSSTIAPSYNEQFF.

The gene calls are TRBV5-1 and TRBJ2-7; 9 bases map to TRBD1. The CDR3 spans 15 residues. Per germline, CDR1 SGHRS and CDR2 YFSETQ. The V segment lost 5 bases and the J segment 3 bases; nucleotides outside the gene matches: 9. CDR3 in amino acids: CASSLTGTGFYEQYF. As DNA, the CDR3 is TGCGCCAGCAGTCTGACCGGGACAGGGTTCTACGAGCAGTACTTC.

The chain recombines TRBV25-1 with TRBJ1-5, with 7 nucleotides matching TRBD1. The CDR3 totals 17 residues. From germline, CDR1 is MGHDK and CDR2 SYGVNS. V lost 1 base to trimming and J lost 3 bases; unmatched junction nucleotides: 9. This CDR3 is CASSESQGRGANQPQHF. The CDR3, as DNA: TGTGCCAGCAGTGAATCACAGGGGCGAGGGGCCAATCAGCCCCAGCATTTT.

This chain uses TRBV7-9 with TRBJ1-4, with D hard to call. V lost 3 bases and J lost 0, with 5 bases in between. The CDR3 is made up of 14 amino acids. Germline V gene lookup returns CDR1 SEHNR and CDR2 FQNEAQ (reference sequence). This chain's CDR3 is CASSFGSTNEKLFF. The CDR3 DNA follows: TGTGCCAGCAGCTTCGGGTCAACTAATGAAAAACTGTTTTTT.

V is TRBV15 and J is TRBJ2-7; no firm D call. Between the trimmed V and J ends, which lost 0 bases and 6 bases, there was a span of 9 bases. This CDR3 contains 13 residues. CDR1 is LNHNV, CDR2 YYDKDF, per germline (reference sequence). CDR3 residues: CATSRDGLREQYF. The DNA for the CDR3 is TGTGCCACCAGCAGAGATGGCCTACGCGAGCAGTACTTC.

The chain recombines TRBV5-1 with TRBJ2-2; 8 nucleotides line up with TRBD2. Germline-derived CDR1 and CDR2 are SGHRS and YFSETQ. V was clipped by 3 bases and J by 7 bases; unmatched bases: 5. The CDR3 is 14 residues long. The CDR3 DNA reads TGCGCCAGCAGCTCCTCTACTAGCGGCGGGGAGCTGTTTTTT. It codes for CASSSSTSGGELFF.

This clone appeared many times. The V gene is TRBV19, the J gene TRBJ1-3; D may be TRBD1 (6 bases). Germline CDR1 is LNHDA and CDR2 is SQIVND (reference sequence). The CDR3 loop spans 16 amino acids. V lost 6 bases and J 0 bases, leaving 15 bases between the germline ends. The DNA for the CDR3 is TGTGCCAGTAGCTCGGGACACCTCATCTCTGGAAACACCATATATTTT. The encoded protein is CASSSGHLISGNTIYF. The complete variable domain, with remaining parts taken from reference TRBV19 and TRBJ1-3, reads DGGITQSPKYLFRKEGQNVTLSCEQNLNHDAMYWYRQDPGQGLRLIYYSQIVNDFQKGDIAEGYSVSREKKESFPLTVTSAQKNPTAFYLCASSSGHLISGNTIYFGEGSWLTVV.

The J gene is TRBJ1-2, the V gene TRBV6-5; TRBD1 matches 12 bases. V gave up 4 bases and J gave up 6 bases; unmatched junction bases: 3. This CDR3 has 14 amino acids. Per the germline V gene, CDR1 is MNHEY and CDR2 is SVGAGI. CDR3 region: CASSSGTGGHGYTF. The DNA for the CDR3 is TGTGCCAGCAGTTCCGGGACAGGGGGCCATGGCTACACCTTC.

The chain carries TRBV6-2 or TRBV6-3 and TRBJ2-7; the D is unclear. The V gene lost 2 bases and the J gene lost 2 bases, with 10 bases spanning the gap. CDR1 and CDR2 from the germline V gene are MNHEY and SVGEGT. The CDR3 has 14 residues. For the CDR3, the DNA is TGTGCCAGCAGTTACCGAGGCTCCCCCTACGAGCAGTACTTC. It specifies CASSYRGSPYEQYF.

This clone was counted only a few times. The V gene is TRBV9, the J gene TRBJ1-5; TRBD1 might be the D (6 bases). CDR1 SGDLS and CDR2 YYNGEE come from the germline V gene. V lost 0 bases, J lost 2 bases, and 6 bases lay in between. The CDR3 runs to 14 residues. CDR3 protein: CASSVEGGNQPQHF. The DNA of the CDR3 is TGTGCCAGCAGCGTAGAGGGGGGCAATCAGCCCCAGCATTTT.

As concerns this clone: In the same sample, other DNA sequences code for this CDR3. The V call is TRBV3-1 (or the pseudogene TRBV3-2), the J call TRBJ2-2; D not certain. V was trimmed by 6 bases and J by 5 bases, leaving 7 bases between them. This CDR3 contains 12 residues. In germline, CDR1 is LGHDT, CDR2 YNNKEL (reference sequence). CDR3 region: CASSSGTGELFF. The CDR3 DNA follows: TGTGCCAGCAGTTCCGGAACCGGGGAGCTGTTTTTT.